This is a list of T cell receptor beta chains from one sample in a study of T cells in Graves' hyperthyroidism and ophthalmopathy. Each CDR3 protein is one row after TCRdb ran MiXCR on the multiplex PCR reads. The table records about 500,000 distinct CDR3 sequences, around 16% of them present only once. Material for sequencing was blood. These TCRs come from a woman aged 25 to 39 with Graves' ophthalmopathy. Both conserved end residues are part of each CDR3. The D gene is left open where the match is weak. Expanded clones get a size class; other rows say once, few or many, or leave the size out.

>TRBD2|TRBV20-1|TRBJ2-3|many
CSARELAGAAPDTQYF
TGCAGTGCTAGAGAGCTAGCGGGAGCGGCCCCAGATACGCAGTATTTT
>-|TRBV27|TRBJ1-1|many
CASSPPHREIAEAFF
TGTGCCAGCAGTCCACCTCACAGGGAGATTGCTGAAGCTTTCTTT
>-|TRBV7-6|TRBJ2-3|few
CASSLGAATDTQYF
TGTGCCAGCAGCTTAGGGGCAGCCACAGATACGCAGTATTTT
>-|TRBV2|TRBJ2-7|many
CASSAIRSYEQYF
TGTGCCAGCAGTGCTATAAGATCCTACGAGCAGTACTTC
>-|TRBV12-3/TRBV12-4|TRBJ2-7|-
CASSISGWDEQYF
TGTGCCAGCAGTATCTCCGGGTGGGACGAGCAGTACTTC
>-|TRBV7-9|TRBJ2-1|many
CATERGEGYNEQFF
TGTGCCACGGAGAGGGGGGAGGGGTACAATGAGCAGTTCTTC
>-|TRBV27|TRBJ2-4|few
CASKGRTEAKNIQYF
TGTGCCAGCAAGGGCCGGACCGAAGCCAAAAACATTCAGTACTTC
>TRBD1|TRBV6-2/TRBV6-3|TRBJ1-1|few
CASTGTGAAVNTEAFF
TGTGCCAGCACCGGGACAGGCGCTGCTGTGAACACTGAAGCTTTCTTT
>-|TRBV7-8|TRBJ1-1|many
CASSLTGHENTEAFF
TGTGCCAGCAGCTTAACAGGGCATGAGAACACTGAAGCTTTCTTT
>-|TRBV20-1|TRBJ1-5|many
CSVFRHSNQPQHF
TGCAGTGTGTTTAGGCATAGCAATCAGCCCCAGCATTTT
>TRBD1|TRBV19|TRBJ1-1|-
CASSIPRGLEAFF
TGTGCCAGTAGTATCCCCAGGGGGCTTGAAGCTTTCTTT
>-|TRBV6-2/TRBV6-3|TRBJ1-1|-
CASSPPLRQVALAPEAFF
TGTGCCAGCAGTCCACCCCTTCGACAGGTTGCATTGGCCCCTGAAGCTTTCTTT
>TRBD1|TRBV28|TRBJ2-7|many
CASSFPGQAYEQYF
TGTGCCAGCAGTTTCCCGGGACAGGCCTACGAGCAGTACTTC
>-|TRBV11-2|TRBJ1-1|many
CASSLDYQQNTEAFF
TGTGCCAGCAGCTTAGATTACCAACAGAACACTGAAGCTTTCTTT
>TRBD2|TRBV24-1|TRBJ2-7|many
CATEKGRLAGPLDEQYF
TGTGCCACCGAAAAGGGTCGACTAGCGGGACCCTTGGACGAGCAGTACTTC
>-|TRBV5-4|TRBJ2-3|-
CASSPEQGRSTDTQYF
TGTGCCAGCAGCCCCGAACAGGGACGGAGCACAGATACGCAGTATTTT
>-|TRBV6-2/TRBV6-3|TRBJ2-3|few
CASSYEGLYTDTQYF
TGTGCCAGCAGTTACGAGGGACTGTACACAGATACGCAGTATTTT
>-|TRBV6-1|TRBJ2-7|many
CASSPQDYEQYF
TGTGCCAGCAGTCCACAAGACTACGAGCAGTACTTC
>TRBD2|TRBV4-1|TRBJ2-3|-
CASSPGLAGVTDTQYF
TGCGCCAGCAGCCCCGGTCTAGCGGGGGTCACAGATACGCAGTATTTT
>-|TRBV9|TRBJ2-5|-
CASGYGGDETQYF
TGTGCCAGCGGTTACGGGGGAGACGAGACCCAGTACTTC
>TRBD2|TRBV30|TRBJ2-1|many
CACRLGLAGGEQFF
TGTGCCTGCCGTTTGGGACTAGCGGGAGGTGAGCAGTTCTTC
>-|TRBV25-1|TRBJ1-2|few
CASSDQGNNYGYTF
TGTGCCAGCAGTGATCAAGGAAATAACTATGGCTACACCTTC
>-|TRBV3-1|TRBJ2-1|many
CASSLTRKEQFF
TGTGCCAGCAGCCTGACTCGTAAGGAGCAGTTCTTC
>-|TRBV28|TRBJ2-1|many
CASSPGLNNEQFF
TGTGCCAGCAGTCCGGGACTGAACAATGAGCAGTTCTTC
>TRBD1|TRBV20-1|TRBJ2-2|-
CSAPGTGNTGELFF
TGCAGTGCCCCCGGGACAGGGAACACCGGGGAGCTGTTTTTT
>-|TRBV3-1|TRBJ2-7|many
CASSQQSAGREQYF
TGTGCCAGCAGCCAACAGTCAGCAGGGCGGGAGCAGTACTTC
>-|TRBV9|TRBJ1-1|few
CASSVESENTEAFF
TGTGCCAGCAGCGTAGAATCGGAGAACACTGAAGCTTTCTTT
>-|TRBV5-6|TRBJ1-3|few
CASSLITVGAGNTIYF
TGTGCCAGCAGCTTGATAACAGTAGGTGCTGGAAACACCATATATTTT
>-|TRBV7-2|TRBJ2-1|few
CASSLVTRENEQFF
TGTGCCAGCAGCTTAGTCACCAGGGAAAATGAGCAGTTCTTC
>-|TRBV20-1|TRBJ2-1|many
CSARDGDEQFF
TGCAGTGCTAGAGATGGGGATGAGCAGTTCTTC
>-|TRBV7-2|TRBJ2-1|-
CASSLEQGRNNEQFF
TGTGCCAGCAGCTTAGAACAGGGAAGAAACAATGAGCAGTTCTTC
>-|TRBV4-1|TRBJ2-1|-
CASSQEYVHEQFF
TGCGCCAGCAGCCAAGAATATGTCCATGAGCAGTTCTTC
>-|TRBV6-2/TRBV6-3|TRBJ2-3|many
CASSFRRLGPGIDTQYF
TGTGCCAGCAGTTTCCGTCGTCTGGGACCGGGGATAGATACGCAGTATTTT
>-|TRBV20-1|TRBJ2-1|-
CSARLVTYNEQFF
TGCAGTGCTAGATTGGTGACCTACAATGAGCAGTTCTTC
>-|TRBV4-1|TRBJ1-2|few
CASSQEGRSKRDYGYTF
TGCGCCAGCAGCCAAGAAGGCCGCTCAAAACGGGACTATGGCTACACCTTC
>TRBD1|TRBV5-1|TRBJ2-1|many
CASTLPGQGALEQFF
TGCGCCAGCACGCTGCCGGGACAGGGGGCTCTTGAGCAGTTCTTC
>-|TRBV20-1|TRBJ2-1|many
CSANVPIVYNEQFF
TGCAGTGCTAATGTGCCCATTGTTTACAATGAGCAGTTCTTC
>TRBD1|TRBV18|TRBJ1-2|many
CASSGGQLYGYTF
TGTGCCAGCTCAGGGGGACAGCTATATGGCTACACCTTC
>-|TRBV5-1|TRBJ1-4|-
CASSLFFRGAFNEKLFF
TGCGCCAGCAGCTTGTTTTTCCGAGGGGCATTTAATGAAAAACTGTTTTTT
>-|TRBV5-1|TRBJ2-5|many
CASSLVYDVGVQQYF
TGCGCCAGCAGCTTGGTGTACGACGTGGGGGTGCAACAGTACTTC
>-|TRBV2|TRBJ2-1|few
CASSPDSVSSYNEQFF
TGTGCCAGCAGTCCTGATAGCGTAAGCTCCTACAATGAGCAGTTCTTC
>-|TRBV6-2/TRBV6-3|TRBJ2-2|many
CASSFPGTGNTGELFF
TGTGCCAGCAGTTTCCCCGGGACTGGGAACACCGGGGAGCTGTTTTTT
>-|TRBV11-2|TRBJ2-7|-
CASSLAGLEGYEQYF
TGTGCCAGCAGCTTAGCTGGCCTTGAGGGTTACGAGCAGTACTTC
>-|TRBV5-1|TRBJ2-1|many
CASSLNENEQFF
TGCGCCAGCAGCTTGAATGAGAATGAGCAGTTCTTC
>TRBD2|TRBV20-1|TRBJ2-7|-
CSAHTGTAGDEQYF
TGCAGTGCTCATACCGGGACCGCGGGGGACGAGCAGTACTTC
>-|TRBV20-1|TRBJ1-6|many
CSGSGGLGSPLHF
TGCAGTGGCAGCGGAGGATTGGGTTCACCCCTCCACTTT
>-|TRBV15|TRBJ2-5|-
CATSRESTQYF
TGTGCCACCAGCAGAGAGTCGACCCAGTACTTC
>TRBD2|TRBV2|TRBJ2-5|many
CASGREGRETQYF
TGTGCCAGCGGGAGGGAGGGAAGAGAGACCCAGTACTTC
>-|TRBV2|TRBJ2-2|few
CASSEALGLMAGELFF
TGTGCCAGCAGTGAAGCGTTGGGGCTGATGGCCGGGGAGCTGTTTTTT
>TRBD1|TRBV5-1|TRBJ2-6|many
CASSPGGRGRGANVLTF
TGCGCCAGCAGCCCTGGCGGCAGGGGGCGAGGGGCCAACGTCCTGACTTTC
>-|TRBV18|TRBJ1-5|many
CASSQQGDNQPQHF
TGTGCCAGCTCCCAACAGGGAGACAATCAGCCCCAGCATTTT
>-|TRBV10-3|TRBJ1-5|few
CAISESLNQPQHF
TGTGCCATCAGTGAGTCTTTGAATCAGCCCCAGCATTTT
>-|TRBV11-2|TRBJ2-7|many
CASSLDVGYSYEQYF
TGTGCCAGCAGCTTAGATGTGGGCTACTCCTACGAGCAGTACTTC
>-|TRBV28|TRBJ2-1|many
CASTPRTGGALAGASPYNEQFF
TGTGCCAGCACCCCCCGGACAGGGGGTGCACTAGCGGGAGCTAGCCCCTACAATGAGCAGTTCTTC